This paragraph reports one T cell receptor (beta chain). Its antigen specificity is not known. Per-base quality was not reported, and no clone a single base away is much larger than it. This sample was taken from a study of early stage breast cancer tumors listed by TCRdb under 2017. Broadly, across the study: Of the roughly 17 invasive breast tumors, around twelve were found to be estrogen receptor-positive, progesterone receptor-positive and HER2-negative. Of the roughly 12 ER+/PR+/HER2- tumors, eight were classified as invasive ductal carcinomas and four as invasive lobular carcinomas. On average, each sample got 7.5 to 10-fold read coverage. Across all samples, 2,700,000 or so templates representing under 1.3 million unique clonotypes were detected. Study-level results and caveats: The small cohort size prevented analysis by tumor subtype. Chain pairing and functional markers such as CD4, CD8 and FOXP3 were missed by bulk genomic DNA sequencing of unsorted cells. Repertoires from blood and normal breast were more alike than repertoires from blood and tumor, and in about 85% of the 16 patients, comparing each tissue with blood separated tumor from normal. Enriched TCRB sequences shared across patients were mostly commonly generated sequences, unlikely to play an important role in the tumor microenvironment. Compared with adjacent normal breast tissue, tumors had higher clonality and 2.5 to 3-fold greater T cell density.

The study profiled bulk TCR beta-chain repertoires in matched peripheral blood, tumor and adjacent normal breast tissue taken from around 15 patients with early-stage breast cancer. Before surgery, whole blood (about 5-11 mL) was collected into EDTA tubes and processed within 2 hours. Ficoll-Paque centrifugation in SepMate-50 tubes was used to isolate peripheral blood mononuclear cells. For storage in liquid nitrogen, PBMCs were cryopreserved as aliquots of about 1.7 to 4.5 million cells in roughly 90% FBS with around 10% DMSO. The Qiagen AllPrep DNA/RNA Mini kit was used to extract genomic DNA. Every sample was amplified as two independent genomic DNA replicates, using approximately 550 ng for blood and about 1.6 ug for tumor or normal breast. Following the manufacturer's instructions, the ImmunoSeq Intro kit was used to carry out TCRB sequencing on genomic DNA. Multiplex PCR ran approximately 34 cycles with proprietary primers and spike-in control sequences for absolute quantification. An 87-bp fragment spanning the CDR3 and flanking V and J genes was sequenced with single-end 150-bp reads. Seven samples, with two replicates for each sample, were multiplexed per lane of an Illumina MiSeq using version 3.0 chemistry. The authors' pipeline ran thus. Raw data were processed by the vendor's proprietary pipeline, with both replicates merged into one result per sample. Clonotypes were defined as productive rearrangements sharing the V-gene family, CDR3 amino acid sequence and J-gene segment. Clonality was computed as 1 minus the normalized Shannon entropy (Pielou evenness) of TCRB abundances. To estimate T cell density, the total number of templates was divided by the number of input cells, which was inferred from the amount of DNA input. Recon with default parameters was used to estimate total repertoire diversity and clonality. A clonotype counted as tumor-enriched if its abundance in tumor exceeded 0.1% and was at least 32-fold higher than its abundance in normal breast. Here the immuneACCESS table is served through TCRdb, limited to in-frame sequences with V and J called. Missing clones are a known gap in these copies; in checked studies unresolved V genes cover under half, and the rest lacks a known reason. That table gives V, J and clone size, and the DNA gave D and trimming. The sample table records about 50,000 clones; 78% of these occur just once. Around 3.4% of the sample is taken by the ten largest.

This receptor was identified in a person aged 40 to 49 with breast cancer. Sequencing used blood.

In nucleotide form, the sequence is TGCGCCAGCAGCTTGGCCGCAGGGGGCGCGGGTAATGAGCAGTTCTTC. This sequence encodes CASSLAAGGAGNEQFF. The chain links TRBV5-1 with TRBJ2-1; 8 bases in the junction line up with TRBD1. The germline V gene supplies CDR1 SGHRS and CDR2 YFSETQ. There are 16 amino acids in the CDR3, from cysteine to phenylalanine inclusive. Solely the CDR3 DNA is kept, with 48 bases framed from the first base. The germline V and J ends show losses of 0 bases and 7 bases respectively, and no gene match explains 9 bases of the junction.